This T cell receptor (beta chain) was profiled in a study of T cell responses to AZD1222 COVID-19 vaccine. The table came from immunoSEQ multiplex PCR; TCRdb's copy has only in-frame clones and leaves some out. The data contain some 130,000 clones, around 90% of them singletons. Details on this clone: Its antigen is not identified.

Study-wide points: Vaccine-associated CD4 TCRs ranged over spike, dominating at 160-218 and 743-854. At baseline, seropositivity was found in only a handful of AZD1222 recipients. Females made up more of the donors, who were largely white British, and clonal diversity may have come out too low. Repertoire sampling occurred only after the peak T cell response.

The ends were cut back, 3 bases at V and 6 bases at J, with 15 bases in the middle. The length of the CDR3 is 15 residues. Germline CDR1 is MDHEN and CDR2 is SYDVKM. This sample comprised peripheral blood, obtained on day 0 of MenACWY control vaccination. The receptor was derived from an adult in good health. V gene TRBV28 combines with J gene TRBJ1-5; a possible D gene is TRBD1 (5 bases). CDR3 amino acids: CASSFYMERGQPQHF. The CDR3 DNA is TGTGCCAGCAGTTTTTACATGGAGAGGGGTCAGCCCCAGCATTTT.